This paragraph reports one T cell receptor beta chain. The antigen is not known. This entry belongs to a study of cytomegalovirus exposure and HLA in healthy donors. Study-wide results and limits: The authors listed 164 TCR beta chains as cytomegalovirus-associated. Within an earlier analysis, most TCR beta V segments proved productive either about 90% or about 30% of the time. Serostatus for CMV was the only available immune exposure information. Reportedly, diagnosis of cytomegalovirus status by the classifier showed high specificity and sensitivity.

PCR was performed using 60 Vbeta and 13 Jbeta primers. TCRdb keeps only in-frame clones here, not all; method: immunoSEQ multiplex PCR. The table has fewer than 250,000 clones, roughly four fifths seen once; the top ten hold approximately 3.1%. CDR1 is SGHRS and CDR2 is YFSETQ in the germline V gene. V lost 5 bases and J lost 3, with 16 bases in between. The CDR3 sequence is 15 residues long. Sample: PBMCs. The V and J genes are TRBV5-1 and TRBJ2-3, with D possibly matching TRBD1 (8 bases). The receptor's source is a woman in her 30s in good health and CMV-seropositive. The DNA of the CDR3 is TGCGCCAGCAGGGGTATACAGGGGGGGACAGATACGCAGTATTTT. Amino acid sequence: CASRGIQGGTDTQYF.